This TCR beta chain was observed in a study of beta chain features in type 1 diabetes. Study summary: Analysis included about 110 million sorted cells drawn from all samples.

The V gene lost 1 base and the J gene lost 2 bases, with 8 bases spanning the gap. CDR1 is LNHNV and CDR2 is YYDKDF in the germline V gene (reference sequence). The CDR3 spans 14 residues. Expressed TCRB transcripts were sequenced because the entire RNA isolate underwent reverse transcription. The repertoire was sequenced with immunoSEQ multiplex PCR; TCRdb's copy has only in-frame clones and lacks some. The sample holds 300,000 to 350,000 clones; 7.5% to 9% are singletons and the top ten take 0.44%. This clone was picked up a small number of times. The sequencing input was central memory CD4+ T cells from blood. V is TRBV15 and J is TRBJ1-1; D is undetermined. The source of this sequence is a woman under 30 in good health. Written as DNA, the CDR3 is TGTGCCACCAGCAGAGTAAATCCAAACACTGAAGCTTTCTTT. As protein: CATSRVNPNTEAFF.